This T cell receptor beta chain was identified during a study of CD4 T cells in relation to SARS-CoV-2 and coronaviruses. Study-wide background: Shared crossreactive spike epitopes were mapped to their HLA restriction. Overall study results and limits: Compared with monoreactive clones, crossreactive clones showed significantly weaker SARS-CoV-2 expansion.

Clones were sequenced by immunoSEQ multiplex PCR, and TCRdb holds only the in-frame ones, with some missing. Of almost 20,000 clones in the sample, approximately 80% were seen once. On this clone: Its specificity is unknown.

Before the COVID-19 pandemic, during about 2011-2018, CD4+ T cells were taken from unexposed donors. CD4+ T cells were isolated from the cells after 10 days of culture. Unexposed-donor CD4+ T cells were probed with SARS-CoV-2 S/N and four cold-coronavirus spikes, cells permitting. Cultures received half-medium IL-2 refreshes on days 3 and 7. Looked up from germline, CDR1 is SGHVS and CDR2 is FNYEAQ. The V segment lost 5 bases and the J segment 7 bases; nucleotides outside the gene matches: 8. The CDR3 totals 15 residues. This chain links TRBV7-6 with TRBJ2-1; 10 bases line up with TRBD2. Sequenced material: CD4+ T cells from PBMCs, cultured in vitro. This receptor was taken from a human donor in good health. CDR3 in DNA: TGTGCCAGCAGCCCAAGACTAGCGGGTCCGAATGAGCAGTTCTTC. It specifies CASSPRLAGPNEQFF.